The 27 T cell receptor beta chains below come from one sample, sequenced in a study of cytomegalovirus exposure and HLA in healthy donors. The PCR made use of 60 Vbeta and 13 Jbeta primers. TCRdb's table, derived via immunoSEQ multiplex PCR, lists solely in-frame clones and lacks some. The data show around 180,000 clones, over 60% seen once. The sequenced material came from PBMCs. Receptors originate from a man aged 35 to 55 in good health and CMV-seronegative.

The chain is built from TRBV9 and TRBJ2-2; 13 positions match TRBD2. Trimming took 3 bases from V and 2 from J; bases not matched to a gene: 4. CDR1 is SGDLS, CDR2 YYNGEE, per germline. The length of the CDR3 is 17 residues. The CDR3 nucleotides are TGTGCCAGCAGCGCCTGGACTAGCGGGGGTAACACCGGGGAGCTGTTTTTT. Protein: CASSAWTSGGNTGELFF. Variable domain in full (rest from reference TRBV9 and TRBJ2-2): DSGVTQTPKHLITATGQRVTLRCSPRSGDLSVYWYQQSLDQGLQFLIQYYNGEERAKGNILERFSAQQFPDLHSELNLSSLELGDSALYFCASSAWTSGGNTGELFFGEGSRLTVL.

This clone has just a few counts. The CDR3 region has the DNA TGTGCCAGCAGCTTGGGAGGCTCTGGAAACACCATATATTTT. As protein: CASSLGGSGNTIYF. The chain links TRBV5-4 to TRBJ1-3; D not resolved. The CDR3 runs 14 residues. Trimming removed 0 bases at V and 0 bases at J, with 4 bases between. The germline CDR1 and CDR2 sequences are SGHNT and YYREEE (reference sequence).

This chain uses TRBV7-2 with TRBJ2-1, with 9 bases aligning to TRBD2. The CDR3 covers 16 residues. V gave up 5 bases and J gave up 9 bases; unmatched junction bases: 14. Per the germline V gene, CDR1 is SGHTA and CDR2 is FQGNSA. In DNA form, the CDR3 reads TGTGCCAGCAGCCCCCAAGGCCCAGCGGGAGGTAGTGAGCAGTTCTTC. It specifies CASSPQGPAGGSEQFF.

V and J are TRBV11-3 and TRBJ2-3, with a tentative D call TRBD2 (6 bases). CDR3 size: 14 residues. Trimming cost V 1 base and J 4 bases, with 9 bases left between them. CDR1 SGHNT and CDR2 YENEEA come from the germline V gene. CDR3 DNA sequence: TGTGCCAGCAGCTTAGTTTCGGGAGCAGATACGCAGTATTTT. Residues: CASSLVSGADTQYF.

This rearrangement joins TRBV10-2 to TRBJ2-5; TRBD2 agrees at 13 bases. Germline CDR1 WSHSY, CDR2 SAAADI. This CDR3 is 14 amino acids long. Unmatched junction bases numbered 4, after V lost 10 bases and J lost 2 bases. The CDR3 region is CATRTSGGQETQYF. The CDR3 coding sequence is TGCGCCACCCGGACTAGCGGGGGTCAAGAGACCCAGTACTTC.

This chain links TRBV7-9 with TRBJ1-5; 9 bases are shared with TRBD1. After removal of 4 bases from V and 6 bases from J, the junction contained 7 bases not matched to a gene. This CDR3 is built from 15 residues. Germline loops: CDR1 SEHNR, CDR2 FQNEAQ (reference sequence). CDR3 loop: CASSSGTGRVQPQHF. In nucleotides, the CDR3 is TGTGCCAGCAGCTCCGGGACAGGGCGGGTTCAGCCCCAGCATTTT.

The genes are TRBV7-2 and TRBJ2-7; perhaps TRBD2 as D (6 bases). The V end was cut by 1 base, the J end by 5 bases, with 18 bases between. Germline V CDR1 and CDR2: SGHTA, FQGNSA. This CDR3 has 16 amino acids. CDR3 DNA sequence: TGTGCCAGCAGCTTAGAGCCCCGGGCGGGAAGGGACGAGCAGTACTTC. Amino acids: CASSLEPRAGRDEQYF.

CDR3 sequence reads: CASSLRAGPYSNQPQHF. As DNA, the CDR3 is TGTGCCAGCAGCTTAAGAGCAGGGCCGTATAGCAATCAGCCCCAGCATTTT. The chain links TRBV7-8 to TRBJ1-5; a weak D match, TRBD1 (5 bases). The CDR3 contains 17 residues. V lost 2 bases to trimming and J lost 0 bases, with 14 bases between them. CDR1 SGHVS and CDR2 FQNEAQ come from the germline V gene.

The chain joins TRBV19 to TRBJ1-2; TRBD1 matches at 8 bases. Germline V gene data show CDR1 as LNHDA and CDR2 as SQIVND (reference sequence). The CDR3 contains 16 residues. Trimming cost V 2 bases and J 4 bases; bases outside gene matches: 9. The CDR3 is CASSISGDRSSYGYTF. In DNA, the CDR3 is TGTGCCAGTAGTATATCTGGGGACAGGAGCTCCTATGGCTACACCTTC.

The J gene is TRBJ2-7, the V gene TRBV5-5; 9 nucleotides line up with TRBD1. J gave up 2 bases and V 0 bases, and 6 bases lay outside the gene matches. The CDR3 length is 16 residues. Germline CDR1 is SGHKS and CDR2 is YYEKEE (reference sequence). CDR3 loop: CASSLARTGGTYEQYF. The CDR3 nucleotides are TGTGCCAGCAGCTTGGCCAGAACAGGGGGCACCTACGAGCAGTACTTC.

Details on this clone: One end of the junction does not line up with germline, which may come from a read error. The J gene is TRBJ1-1, the V gene TRBV7-9, with a weak D call TRBD1 (5 bases). Germline V gene data show CDR1 as SEHNR and CDR2 as FQNEAQ (reference sequence). The CDR3 has 12 amino acids. Written as DNA, the CDR3 is TGTTCCAGCAGCTTAACGACAGTGGACGCTTTCTTT. Its translation is CSSSLTTVDAFF.

The chain uses TRBV9 and TRBJ1-4; 8 bases match TRBD1. The CDR3 totals 15 residues. V lost 4 bases, J lost 7 bases, and 9 bases stayed unmatched. The germline V gene has CDR1 SGDLS and CDR2 YYNGEE. CDR3 sequence (DNA): TGTGCCAGCAGCCGACTAACAGGGGGGGGTGAAAAACTGTTTTTT. It translates to CASSRLTGGGEKLFF.

This chain uses TRBV27 with TRBJ2-3, with D unresolved. V was cut by 1 base and J by 8 bases, with 13 bases left in between. Germline lookup yields CDR1 MNHEY and CDR2 SMNVEV (reference sequence). The CDR3 extends over 14 amino acids. The CDR3 region is CASSLLGLRVTQYF. The CDR3 DNA sequence: TGTGCCAGCAGTTTATTGGGTTTACGGGTTACGCAGTATTTT.

This clone has just a few counts. The DNA of the CDR3 is TGTGCCAGCAGTATTGGTCCGGGACTCATAAGGGGCAATCAGCCCCAGCATTTT. Translated, it gives CASSIGPGLIRGNQPQHF. The chain carries TRBV27 and TRBJ1-5; tentatively, D is TRBD1 (5 bases). The CDR3 loop spans 18 amino acids. Trimming took 5 bases from V and 2 from J, leaving 22 bases between them. Germline CDR1 and CDR2: MNHEY and SMNVEV (reference sequence).

V usage is TRBV10-3 and J usage is TRBJ1-6; tentative D call: TRBD1 (6 bases). Germline CDR1 is ENHRY and CDR2 is SYGVKD. The CDR3 extends over 14 amino acids. V was clipped by 2 bases and J by 7 bases, with 9 bases between them. The CDR3 protein is CAISEMQGNSPLHF. The DNA for the CDR3 is TGTGCCATCAGTGAGATGCAGGGGAATTCACCCCTCCACTTT.

This chain uses TRBV7-3 with TRBJ2-7; tentative D call: TRBD1 (5 bases). CDR1 SGHTA and CDR2 FQGTGA come from the germline V gene. V dropped 3 bases and J dropped 3 bases, with 15 bases sitting between them. This CDR3 comprises 15 residues. DNA of the CDR3: TGTGCCAGCAGCTTGAGCGTCATAGACAGCTACGAGCAGTACTTC. Its protein is CASSLSVIDSYEQYF.

This chain connects TRBV10-3 to TRBJ2-3; 13 positions match TRBD2. The germline gives CDR1 ENHRY, CDR2 SYGVKD. The CDR3 is 20 residues long. The junction had 18 bases not matched to a gene; V was cut back by 6 bases and J by 3 bases. The CDR3 DNA follows: TGTGCCATCAGCGTAACTAGCGGGGGGGCCCGGGGTTTGGTTACAGATACGCAGTATTTT. Amino acids: CAISVTSGGARGLVTDTQYF.

This clone showed up just once. The chain employs TRBV21-1 and TRBJ1-4. TRBV21-1 is a documented pseudogene. This CDR3 spans 15 amino acids. CDR3 sequence reads: CASSKSLATNEKLFF. In nucleotides, the CDR3 is TGTGCCAGCAGCAAAAGCCTTGCAACTAATGAAAAACTGTTTTTT.

V usage is TRBV6-1 and J usage is TRBJ2-7; 8 bases are shared with TRBD2. The germline CDR1 and CDR2 sequences are MNHNS and SASEGT. With V trimmed by 10 bases and J by 0 bases, 8 bases remained unmatched. The CDR3 totals 14 residues. CDR3 loop: CAIILAGSSYEQYF. The DNA of the CDR3 is TGTGCCATCATTTTAGCGGGGAGCTCCTACGAGCAGTACTTC.

The V and J genes are TRBV29-1 and TRBJ1-2; D is perhaps TRBD1 (6 bases). Trimming took 7 bases from V and 8 from J, leaving 14 bases between them. Per the germline V gene, CDR1 is SQVTM and CDR2 is ANQGSEA. The CDR3 runs to 11 residues. Here the CDR3 reads CSATTGFGYTF. As DNA, the CDR3 is TGCAGCGCTACCACAGGGTTCGGCTACACCTTC.

The chain carries TRBV19 and TRBJ1-5; TRBD1 matches 8 bases. The germline V gene has CDR1 LNHDA and CDR2 SQIVND (reference sequence). V lost 5 bases, J lost 5 bases, and 5 bases stayed unmatched. This CDR3 is built from 14 residues. CDR3 sequence: CASSAGQDYQPQHF. CDR3 bases: TGTGCCAGTAGTGCGGGACAGGATTATCAGCCCCAGCATTTT.

The V gene is TRBV25-1, the J gene TRBJ2-5; a weak D match, TRBD2 (5 bases). The CDR3 has 16 amino acids. CDR1 is MGHDK, CDR2 SYGVNS, per germline. V lost 1 base to trimming and J lost 2 bases, with 14 bases between them. The chain's CDR3 is CASSESGKLIQETQYF. In DNA, the CDR3 is TGTGCCAGCAGTGAATCGGGGAAACTCATACAAGAGACCCAGTACTTC.

This clone was detected a few times. The chain has TRBV9 and TRBJ2-2, with D perhaps TRBD2 (5 bases). The V end lost 3 bases, the J end lost 0 bases, and 6 bases lay between the germline ends. The germline V gene has CDR1 SGDLS and CDR2 YYNGEE. CDR3 length: 14 amino acids. CDR3 DNA: TGTGCCAGCAGCGCCGGGACGAACACCGGGGAGCTGTTTTTT. Its protein is CASSAGTNTGELFF.

This sequence joins TRBV7-2 and TRBJ2-1, with D unclear. From germline, CDR1 is SGHTA and CDR2 FQGNSA. This CDR3 is built from 13 residues. Trimming shortened V by 4 bases and J by 8 bases, and 12 bases separated the two germline ends. The CDR3 reads CASSYYELDEQFF. CDR3 DNA: TGTGCCAGCAGCTATTATGAGTTGGATGAGCAGTTCTTC.

The chain combines TRBV19 with TRBJ2-1; 9 positions agree with TRBD1. Unmatched junction bases numbered 19, after V lost 5 bases and J lost 2 bases. The CDR3 covers 20 residues. The germline V gene has CDR1 LNHDA and CDR2 SQIVND (reference sequence). The CDR3 reads CASSGPRRTGVYVAYNEQFF. CDR3 in DNA: TGTGCCAGTAGTGGGCCCCGGAGGACAGGGGTATACGTGGCCTACAATGAGCAGTTCTTC.

This clone was detected only once. CDR3 DNA: TGCAGCGTTGGATCATACGGGGGCTACGAGCAGTACTTC. Translated, it gives CSVGSYGGYEQYF. The V gene is TRBV29-1, the J gene TRBJ2-7; D may be TRBD2 (6 bases). The CDR3 length is 13 residues. V lost 4 bases and J 3 bases, leaving 13 bases between the germline ends. Germline-derived CDR1 and CDR2 are SQVTM and ANQGSEA.

In its sample, this clone was seen once. V gene TRBV9 combines with J gene TRBJ1-6; a possible D gene is TRBD1 (5 bases). Between the trimmed V and J ends, which lost 1 base and 6 bases, there was a span of 8 bases. CDR3 length: 14 amino acids. Germline values: CDR1 SGDLS, CDR2 YYNGEE. CDR3 in amino acids: CASSVQQGNSPLHF. The CDR3 DNA sequence: TGTGCCAGCAGCGTACAGCAGGGTAATTCACCCCTCCACTTT.